The source of this T cell receptor beta chain is a study of T cell responses to AZD1222 COVID-19 vaccine. The repertoire was sequenced with immunoSEQ multiplex PCR; TCRdb's copy has only in-frame clones and lacks some. The table has roughly 67,000 clones, almost 90% seen once. Study-level results: At baseline, seropositivity was found in only 6 or 7 AZD1222 recipients.

A remark on this clone: Its matching antigen is unknown.

Germline values: CDR1 SNHLY, CDR2 FYNNEI. The CDR3 is made up of 14 amino acids. V was clipped by 4 bases and J by 5 bases, with 12 bases between them. The source was peripheral blood, collected on day 0 of AZD1222 vaccination. The rearrangement uses TRBV2 and TRBJ1-5; TRBD1 might be the D (5 bases). This receptor was taken from an adult in good health. CDR3 sequence: CASSGAGRYQPQHF. CDR3 bases: TGTGCCAGCAGTGGTGCGGGGCGTTATCAGCCCCAGCATTTT.